The source of this T cell receptor (beta chain) is a study of blood T cell repertoires in COVID-19. Study details: Donors in the United States, Italy and Spain gave samples during acute or convalescent COVID-19.

In the original workflow: Amplification of reference gene primers provided the estimated nucleated cell counts. The table came from immunoSEQ multiplex PCR; TCRdb's copy has only in-frame clones and leaves some out. V and J calls plus clone size are reproduced from that table; the DNA served to infer D and trimming. The sample lists 200,000 to 250,000 clones; about 86% were seen once. This receptor was identified in a man between 60 and 75 years old with acute or convalescent COVID-19. Input material: peripheral blood.

The CDR3, as DNA: TGTGCCAGCAGCTTGCAAGGGGCTGGGGCACCCCTCCACTTT. Amino acids: CASSLQGAGAPLHF. The chain links TRBV7-3 to TRBJ1-6; TRBD1 might be the D (5 bases). The CDR3 consists of 14 residues. Germline assignment: CDR1 SGHTA and CDR2 FQGTGA. Trimming pared 3 bases from V and 11 bases from J, leaving 14 bases between.